Following are 19 T cell receptor beta chains from one sample sequenced in a study of blood T cell repertoires in COVID-19 (dated by TCRdb to 2018 to 2021). Receptor amplification or capture employed the immunoSEQ multiplex PCR assay. TCRdb holds this immuneACCESS table with in-frame rearrangements only. Some clones are missing; in checked studies, unresolved V genes explain under half, and the rest has no known cause. The sample has 200,000 to 250,000 clones on record, approximately 84% of them singletons. The ten most abundant clones make up 4% of the sample. Sequencing was carried out using peripheral blood. The receptors were gathered from a man between 50 and 59 years old with acute or convalescent COVID-19.

The V and J genes are TRBV7-9 and TRBJ2-3; 8 positions match TRBD2. The ends lost 3 bases at V and 3 bases at J; junction bases unmatched: 8. The germline V gene encodes CDR1 SEHNR and CDR2 FQNEAQ (reference sequence). This CDR3 comprises 16 residues. The CDR3 spells CASSFSAGGGTDTQYF. The CDR3 region has the DNA TGTGCCAGCAGCTTCTCTGCGGGGGGAGGAACAGATACGCAGTATTTT.

This clone appeared a single time. The chain carries TRBV5-1 and TRBJ2-3; 10 positions agree with TRBD1. CDR3 length: 17 residues. The J segment lost 2 bases and the V segment lost 5 bases, leaving 11 bases of the junction unmatched. Germline V gives CDR1 SGHRS, CDR2 YFSETQ. The DNA of the CDR3 is TGCGCCAGCAGTACTAACCTGGGACAGGGGCACACAGATACGCAGTATTTT. Translating it yields CASSTNLGQGHTDTQYF.

The chain is built from TRBV27 and TRBJ1-3; D is ambiguous. This CDR3 comprises 16 residues. Germline V lookup: CDR1 MNHEY, CDR2 SMNVEV (reference sequence). The ends were cut back, 2 bases at V and 0 bases at J, with 11 bases in the middle. The CDR3 bases are TGTGCCAGCAGTTTAAATCCGGCGGACTCTGGAAACACCATATATTTT. The encoded protein is CASSLNPADSGNTIYF.

This chain connects TRBV19 to TRBJ1-5; the match to TRBD1 covers 9 bases. V lost 7 bases to trimming and J lost 15 bases; unmatched junction nucleotides: 7. Germline CDR1 reads LNHDA; CDR2 reads SQIVND (reference sequence). The CDR3 extends over 11 amino acids. CDR3 region: CASTRDRERHF. CDR3 bases: TGTGCCAGTACCCGGGACAGGGAAAGGCATTTT. The variable domain in full, completed from reference TRBV19 and TRBJ1-5, reads DGGITQSPKYLFRKEGQNVTLSCEQNLNHDAMYWYRQDPGQGLRLIYYSQIVNDFQKGDIAEGYSVSREKKESFPLTVTSAQKNPTAFYLCASTRDRERHFGDGTRLSIL.

CDR3: CATSDPQGGGETQYF. CDR3 nucleotide sequence: TGTGCCACCAGTGACCCGCAGGGGGGTGGGGAGACCCAGTACTTC. The chain recombines TRBV24-1 with TRBJ2-5, with D possibly matching TRBD1 (7 bases). V was trimmed by 4 bases and J by 5 bases, leaving 16 bases between them. The CDR3 is 15 amino acids. Germline values: CDR1 KGHDR, CDR2 SFDVKD.

The chain recombines TRBV15 with TRBJ1-4; 8 nucleotides line up with TRBD1. Germline V gene sequence: CDR1 LNHNV, CDR2 YYDKDF (reference sequence). The CDR3 is made up of 15 amino acids. The ends lost 3 bases at V and 6 bases at J; junction bases unmatched: 6. The CDR3 loop reads CATSSDPTGDEKLFF. The DNA of the CDR3 is TGTGCCACCAGCAGTGATCCGACAGGGGATGAAAAACTGTTTTTT.

CDR3 sequence reads: CASSEDGRGGNQPQHF. As DNA, the CDR3 is TGTGCCAGCAGTGAAGATGGCAGGGGAGGCAATCAGCCCCAGCATTTT. The rearrangement uses TRBV6-1 and TRBJ1-5; the D gene is possibly TRBD1 (6 bases). The V gene lost 1 base and the J gene lost 2 bases, with 12 bases spanning the gap. Germline V gene data show CDR1 as MNHNS and CDR2 as SASEGT. CDR3 length: 16 residues.

The chain joins TRBV7-8 to TRBJ2-1; 7 bases map to TRBD2. This CDR3 spans 13 amino acids. Germline V gives CDR1 SGHVS, CDR2 FQNEAQ. V lost 6 bases and J lost 12; bases outside the gene matches: 11. The CDR3 reads CASSRRAGEGQFF. The DNA of the CDR3 is TGTGCCAGCAGTCGAAGGGCGGGAGAGGGGCAGTTCTTC.

This chain links TRBV30 with TRBJ2-7, with 10 bases identical to TRBD2. Germline V CDR1 and CDR2: GTSNPN, SVGIG (reference sequence). After removal of 2 bases from V and 3 bases from J, the junction contained 7 bases not matched to a gene. This CDR3 is built from 15 residues. CDR3 loop: CAWSKASSGGYEQYF. In nucleotides, the CDR3 is TGTGCCTGGAGTAAAGCCTCTAGCGGGGGCTACGAGCAGTACTTC.

The rearrangement uses TRBV7-3 and TRBJ1-6; TRBD1 is a possible D gene (5 bases). Per germline, CDR1 SGHTA and CDR2 FQGTGA. The V and J ends lost 0 bases and 10 bases respectively, with 13 bases between them. The CDR3 extends over 15 amino acids. CDR3 in amino acids: CASSLTAGSRSPLHF. The DNA of the CDR3 is TGTGCCAGCAGCTTAACGGCAGGGTCCAGGTCACCCCTCCACTTT.

The CDR3 DNA is TGTGCCAGCAGTGAAGTATCGGGGGGCCAGCATTTT. It codes for CASSEVSGGQHF. The V and J genes are TRBV6-1 and TRBJ1-5; perhaps TRBD1 as D (5 bases). The CDR3 is 12 amino acids. The germline V and J ends were trimmed by 1 base and 12 bases, with 10 bases remaining between them. Per the germline V gene, CDR1 is MNHNS and CDR2 is SASEGT.

This chain uses TRBV4-1 with TRBJ1-1; 10 positions agree with TRBD1. CDR3 length: 16 amino acids. The J segment lost 4 bases and the V segment lost 0 bases, leaving 5 bases of the junction unmatched. In germline, CDR1 is MGHRA, CDR2 YSYEKL. The DNA for the CDR3 is TGCGCCAGCAGCCAAGATAGTAGGACAGGGGGCACTGAAGCTTTCTTT. Its translation: CASSQDSRTGGTEAFF.

This clone came up a few times. For the CDR3, the DNA is TGTGCCAGCAGCCAAGATTTAGTGAACACTGAAGCTTTCTTT. Its translation is CASSQDLVNTEAFF. This chain connects TRBV3-1 (or the pseudogene TRBV3-2) to TRBJ1-1; D is unclear. This CDR3 spans 14 amino acids. V shed 0 bases and J shed 0 bases, with 5 bases lying between them. CDR1 is LGHDT, CDR2 YNNKEL, per germline (reference sequence).

Written as DNA, the CDR3 is TGTGCCAGCAGCTCGGGACAGGTCCTACGAAACACCATATATTTT. It translates to CASSSGQVLRNTIYF. The genes are TRBV13 and TRBJ1-3; 8 nucleotides match TRBD1. The CDR3 loop spans 15 amino acids. The V gene's germline CDR1 is PRHDT and CDR2 FYEKMQ (reference sequence). The V and J ends lost 4 bases and 5 bases, in that order; junction bases with no gene match: 7. The entire variable domain, with the rest obtained from reference TRBV13 and TRBJ1-3, is as follows: AAGVIQSPRHLIKEKRETATLKCYPIPRHDTVYWYQQGPGQDPQFLISFYEKMQSDKGSIPDRFSAQQFSDYHSELNMSSLELGDSALYFCASSSGQVLRNTIYFGEGSWLTVV.

The chain uses TRBV9 and TRBJ1-4, with 9 bases matching TRBD1. This CDR3 is 14 amino acids long. The germline V gene has CDR1 SGDLS and CDR2 YYNGEE. Germline trimming cut 3 bases from V and 7 bases from J; bases unmatched to any gene: 4. This chain's CDR3 is CASSGGTGREKLFF. The CDR3 DNA sequence: TGTGCCAGCAGCGGGGGGACAGGGCGTGAAAAACTGTTTTTT.

This chain links TRBV3-1 (or the pseudogene TRBV3-2) with TRBJ1-1; 7 positions match TRBD1. V trimming: 5 bases; J trimming: 4 bases; junction bases outside the gene matches: 13. The CDR3 is 16 amino acids. Germline lookup yields CDR1 LGHDT and CDR2 YNNKEL (reference sequence). The CDR3 loop reads CASSDRDSPSTTEAFF. The CDR3 DNA sequence: TGTGCCAGCAGCGACCGGGACAGTCCTTCAACCACTGAAGCTTTCTTT.

The chain links TRBV12-5 to TRBJ2-3; 8 bases are a match to TRBD2. V dropped 6 bases and J dropped 2; count of bases not matched to a gene: 7. The germline V gene encodes CDR1 LGHNT and CDR2 FRNRAP. This CDR3 contains 15 residues. CDR3 bases: TGTGCTAGTGGCCCCGGGACTAGGGCCACAGATACGCAGTATTTT. Amino acid sequence: CASGPGTRATDTQYF.

This sequence joins TRBV12-3 or TRBV12-4 and TRBJ1-1; unclear D gene. This CDR3 is 13 amino acids long. V lost 0 bases, J lost 6 bases, and 8 bases lay in between. CDR3 nucleotide sequence: TGTGCCAGCAGTTTAGCGGAGGCCCCTGAAGCTTTCTTT. It yields the protein CASSLAEAPEAFF.

The gene calls are TRBV3-1 (or the pseudogene TRBV3-2) and TRBJ2-1, with D maybe TRBD2 (5 bases). The CDR3 sequence is 15 residues long. V was shortened by 2 bases and J by 3 bases, with 11 bases between the two germline ends. The germline V gene has CDR1 LGHDT and CDR2 YNNKEL (reference sequence). The CDR3 region is CASSQHGEFYNEQFF. In DNA form, the CDR3 reads TGTGCCAGCAGCCAACACGGGGAATTCTACAATGAGCAGTTCTTC.